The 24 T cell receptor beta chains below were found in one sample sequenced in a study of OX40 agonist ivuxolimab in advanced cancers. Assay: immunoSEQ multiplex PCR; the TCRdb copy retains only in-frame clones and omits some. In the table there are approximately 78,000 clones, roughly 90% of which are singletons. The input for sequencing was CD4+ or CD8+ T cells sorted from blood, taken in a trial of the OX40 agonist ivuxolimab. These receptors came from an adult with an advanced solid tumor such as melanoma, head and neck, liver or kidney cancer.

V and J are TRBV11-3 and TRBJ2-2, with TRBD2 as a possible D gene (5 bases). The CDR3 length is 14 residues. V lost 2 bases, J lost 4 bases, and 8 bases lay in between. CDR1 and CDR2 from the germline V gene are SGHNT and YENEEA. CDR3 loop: CASSLRGFTGELFF. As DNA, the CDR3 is TGTGCCAGCAGCTTAAGAGGGTTCACCGGGGAGCTGTTTTTT. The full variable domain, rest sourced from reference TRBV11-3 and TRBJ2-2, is EAGVVQSPRYKIIEKKQPVAFWCNPISGHNTLYWYLQNLGQGPELLIRYENEEAVDDSQLPKDRFSAERLKGVDSTLKIQPAELGDSAVYLCASSLRGFTGELFFGEGSRLTVL.

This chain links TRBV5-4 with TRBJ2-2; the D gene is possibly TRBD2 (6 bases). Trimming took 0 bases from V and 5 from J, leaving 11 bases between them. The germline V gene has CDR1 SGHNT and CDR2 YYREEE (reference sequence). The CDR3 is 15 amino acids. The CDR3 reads CASSLVGGRTGELFF. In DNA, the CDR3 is TGTGCCAGCAGCTTGGTGGGGGGTCGAACCGGGGAGCTGTTTTTT.

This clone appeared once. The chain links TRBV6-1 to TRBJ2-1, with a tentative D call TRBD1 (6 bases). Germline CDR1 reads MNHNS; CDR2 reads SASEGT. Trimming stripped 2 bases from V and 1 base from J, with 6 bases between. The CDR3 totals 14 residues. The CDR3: CASSETGSYNEQFF. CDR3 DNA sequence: TGTGCCAGCAGTGAAACAGGGTCCTACAATGAGCAGTTCTTC.

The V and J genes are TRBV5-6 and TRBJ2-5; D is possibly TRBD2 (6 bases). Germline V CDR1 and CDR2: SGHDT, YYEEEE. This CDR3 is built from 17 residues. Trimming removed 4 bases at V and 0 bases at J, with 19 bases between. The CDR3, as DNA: TGTGCCAGCAGCCCTCTTGAGTGGGGGGAGTACCAAGAGACCCAGTACTTC. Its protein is CASSPLEWGEYQETQYF.

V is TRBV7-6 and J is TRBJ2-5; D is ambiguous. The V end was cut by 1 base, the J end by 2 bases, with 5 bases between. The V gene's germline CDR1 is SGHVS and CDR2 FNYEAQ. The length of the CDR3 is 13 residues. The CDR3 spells CASSLVQQETQYF. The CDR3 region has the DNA TGTGCCAGCAGCTTAGTCCAGCAAGAGACCCAGTACTTC.

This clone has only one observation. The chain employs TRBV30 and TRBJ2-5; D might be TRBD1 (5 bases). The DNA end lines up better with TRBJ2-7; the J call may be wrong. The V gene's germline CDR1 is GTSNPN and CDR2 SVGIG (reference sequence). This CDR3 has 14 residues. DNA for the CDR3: TGTGCCTGGAAAAGGGGCCTCTCATATTACGAGCAGTACTTC. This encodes CAWKRGLSYYEQYF.

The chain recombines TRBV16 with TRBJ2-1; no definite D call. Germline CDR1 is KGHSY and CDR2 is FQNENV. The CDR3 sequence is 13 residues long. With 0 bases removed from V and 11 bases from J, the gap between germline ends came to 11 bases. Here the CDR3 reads CASSQSLPAQQFF. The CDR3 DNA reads TGTGCCAGCAGCCAATCGCTCCCCGCCCAGCAGTTCTTC.

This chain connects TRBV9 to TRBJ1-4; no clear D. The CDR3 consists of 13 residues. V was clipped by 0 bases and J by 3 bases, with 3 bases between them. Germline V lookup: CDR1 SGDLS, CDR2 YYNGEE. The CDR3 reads CASSVVPNEKLFF. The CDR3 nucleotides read TGTGCCAGCAGCGTAGTGCCTAATGAAAAACTGTTTTTT.

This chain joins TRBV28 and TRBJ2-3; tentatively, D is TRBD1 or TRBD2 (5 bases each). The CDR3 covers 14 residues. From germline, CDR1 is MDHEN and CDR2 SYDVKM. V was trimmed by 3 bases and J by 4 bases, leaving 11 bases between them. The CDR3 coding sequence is TGTGCCAGCAGTTTGGCCGGGACCGCAGATACGCAGTATTTT. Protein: CASSLAGTADTQYF.

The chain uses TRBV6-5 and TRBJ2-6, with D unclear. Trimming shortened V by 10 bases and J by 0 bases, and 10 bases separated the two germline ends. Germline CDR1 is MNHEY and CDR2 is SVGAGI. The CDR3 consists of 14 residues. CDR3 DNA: TGTGCCACCAGGCAGAACTCTGGGGCCAACGTCCTGACTTTC. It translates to CATRQNSGANVLTF.

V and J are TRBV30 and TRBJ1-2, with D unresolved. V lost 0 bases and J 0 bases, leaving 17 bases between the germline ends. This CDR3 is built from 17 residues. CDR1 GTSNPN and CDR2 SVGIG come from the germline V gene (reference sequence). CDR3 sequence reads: CAWSVRGRRPANYGYTF. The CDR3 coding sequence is TGTGCCTGGAGTGTACGAGGCAGGCGACCCGCTAACTATGGCTACACCTTC.

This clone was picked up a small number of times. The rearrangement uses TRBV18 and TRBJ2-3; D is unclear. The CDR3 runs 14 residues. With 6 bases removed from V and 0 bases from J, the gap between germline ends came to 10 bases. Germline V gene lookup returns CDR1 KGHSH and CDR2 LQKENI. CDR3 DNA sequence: TGTGCCAGCTCCTCCATTAGTAGCACAGATACGCAGTATTTT. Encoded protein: CASSSISSTDTQYF.

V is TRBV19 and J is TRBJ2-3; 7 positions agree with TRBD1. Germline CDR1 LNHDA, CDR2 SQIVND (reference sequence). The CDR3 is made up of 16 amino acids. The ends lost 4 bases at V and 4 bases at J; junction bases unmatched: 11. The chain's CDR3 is CASSKGAGLGSDTQYF. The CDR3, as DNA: TGTGCCAGTAGTAAGGGGGCGGGCCTGGGGTCAGATACGCAGTATTTT.

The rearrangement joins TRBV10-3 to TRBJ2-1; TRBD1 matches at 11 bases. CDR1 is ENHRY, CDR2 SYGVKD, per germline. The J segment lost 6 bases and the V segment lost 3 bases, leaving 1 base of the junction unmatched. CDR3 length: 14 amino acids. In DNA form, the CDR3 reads TGTGCCATCAGTGATGGGACAGGGGGCAATGAGCAGTTCTTC. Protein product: CAISDGTGGNEQFF.

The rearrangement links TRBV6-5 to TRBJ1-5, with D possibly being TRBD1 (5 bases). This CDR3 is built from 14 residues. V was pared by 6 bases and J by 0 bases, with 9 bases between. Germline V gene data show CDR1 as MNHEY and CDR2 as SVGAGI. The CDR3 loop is CASRAGHSNQPQHF. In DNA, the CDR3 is TGTGCCAGCAGGGCCGGACATAGCAATCAGCCCCAGCATTTT.

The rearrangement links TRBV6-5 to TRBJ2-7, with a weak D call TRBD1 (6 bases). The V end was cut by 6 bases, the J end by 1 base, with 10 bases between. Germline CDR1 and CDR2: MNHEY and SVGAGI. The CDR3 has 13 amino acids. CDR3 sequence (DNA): TGTGCCAGCAGGCTGGACAGATCCTACGAGCAGTACTTC. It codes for CASRLDRSYEQYF.

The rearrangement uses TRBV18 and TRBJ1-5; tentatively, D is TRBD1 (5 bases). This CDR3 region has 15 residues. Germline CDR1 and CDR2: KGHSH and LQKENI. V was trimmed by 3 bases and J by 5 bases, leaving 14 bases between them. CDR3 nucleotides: TGTGCCAGCTCACCCTTTGCCGGGGCCGATCAGCCCCAGCATTTT. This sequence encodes CASSPFAGADQPQHF. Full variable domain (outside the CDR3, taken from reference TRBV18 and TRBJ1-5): NAGVMQNPRHLVRRRGQEARLRCSPMKGHSHVYWYRQLPEEGLKFMVYLQKENIIDESGMPKERFSAEFPKEGPSILRIQQVVRGDSAAYFCASSPFAGADQPQHFGDGTRLSIL.

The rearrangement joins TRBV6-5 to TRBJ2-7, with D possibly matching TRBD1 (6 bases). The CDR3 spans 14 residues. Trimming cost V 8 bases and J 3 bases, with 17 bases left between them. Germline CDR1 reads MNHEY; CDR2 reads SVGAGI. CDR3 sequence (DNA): TGTGCCAGCTCGATAGGGACATCCTACTACGAGCAGTACTTC. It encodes CASSIGTSYYEQYF.

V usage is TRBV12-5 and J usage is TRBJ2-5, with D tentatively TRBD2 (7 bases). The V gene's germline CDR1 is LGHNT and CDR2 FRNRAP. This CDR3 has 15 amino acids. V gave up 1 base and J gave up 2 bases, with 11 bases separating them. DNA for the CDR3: TGTGCTAGTGGTTTGGGTGAGGGGGGGCAAGAGACCCAGTACTTC. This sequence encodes CASGLGEGGQETQYF.

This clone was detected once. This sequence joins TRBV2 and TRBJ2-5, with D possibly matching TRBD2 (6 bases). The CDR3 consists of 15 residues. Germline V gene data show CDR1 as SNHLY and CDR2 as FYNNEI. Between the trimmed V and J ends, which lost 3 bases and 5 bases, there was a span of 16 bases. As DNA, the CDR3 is TGTGCCAGCAGTGAGGGGAGGCTGGGGTTGGAGACCCAGTACTTC. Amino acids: CASSEGRLGLETQYF.

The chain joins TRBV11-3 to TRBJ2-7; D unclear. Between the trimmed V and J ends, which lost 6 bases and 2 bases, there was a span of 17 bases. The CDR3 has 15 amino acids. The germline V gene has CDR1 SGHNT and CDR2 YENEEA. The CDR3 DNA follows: TGTGCCAGCAGTCTTAGATGGCAGGTCCCCTACGAGCAGTACTTC. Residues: CASSLRWQVPYEQYF.

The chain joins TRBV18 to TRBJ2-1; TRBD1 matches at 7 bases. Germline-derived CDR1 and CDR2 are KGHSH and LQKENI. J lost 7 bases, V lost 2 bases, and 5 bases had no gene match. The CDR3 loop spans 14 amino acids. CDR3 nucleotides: TGTGCCAGCTCACCAGTGAAACAGGGGAATGAGCAGTTCTTC. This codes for CASSPVKQGNEQFF.

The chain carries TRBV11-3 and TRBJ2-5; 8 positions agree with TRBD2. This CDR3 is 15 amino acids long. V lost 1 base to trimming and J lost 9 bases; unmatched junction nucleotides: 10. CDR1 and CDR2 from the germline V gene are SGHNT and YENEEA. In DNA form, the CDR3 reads TGTGCCAGCAGCTTAGGCCCAACTAGCGGAGCGGCCCAGTACTTC. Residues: CASSLGPTSGAAQYF.

CDR3 sequence (DNA): TGTGCCAGCAGCTCCCGGGACCCGACCACAGATACGCAGTATTTT. As protein: CASSSRDPTTDTQYF. V is TRBV7-9 and J is TRBJ2-3, with D possibly being TRBD1 or TRBD2 (5 bases each). The CDR3 spans 15 residues. V shed 4 bases and J shed 2 bases, with 13 bases lying between them. CDR1 and CDR2 (germline): SEHNR, FQNEAQ (reference sequence).